The following is a T cell receptor (beta chain) sequence with its context. Its antigen is still unknown. This CDR3 region has 16 residues. The V gene's germline CDR1 is SQVTM and CDR2 ANQGSEA. Germline trimming cut 4 bases from V and 2 bases from J; bases unmatched to any gene: 10. The record originates from a study of cytomegalovirus exposure and HLA in healthy donors. Findings of the study overall: In vitro data verified a few CMV-associated chains as specific for CMV antigens. Most TCR sequences were uncommon, yet certain public TCRs appeared in many donors. Some TCR beta chains (about 170 of them) were listed as cytomegalovirus-associated. The TCR clusters that emerged in the first cohort tended, a later analysis found, to co-occur in the roughly 110 validation repertoires.

Sequenced by immunoSEQ multiplex PCR; TCRdb stores in-frame clones only, minus some. Seen here are 35,000 to 50,000 clones, approximately 93% observed once, and the top ten hold 2.1%. The material sequenced was PBMCs. J is TRBJ2-7 and V is TRBV29-1; 11 bases fit TRBD2. The receptor comes from a woman under 30 in good health and CMV-seronegative. The CDR3 bases are TGCAGCGTTGTTACTAGCGGGAGTCACCACGCCTACGAGCAGTACTTC. It translates to CSVVTSGSHHAYEQYF.